The T cell receptor (beta chain) under discussion was sequenced for a study of T cell responses to AZD1222 COVID-19 vaccine. Study-wide findings and caveats: Repertoire collection took place solely once the T cell response had peaked. Most donors were white British, females outnumbered males, and clonal diversity was possibly underestimated.

Clones were read by immunoSEQ multiplex PCR, and TCRdb kept only the in-frame ones, dropping some. The sample shows over 30,000 clones, about 88% of them seen only once. As for this clone: The antigen is undetermined.

V dropped 2 bases and J dropped 2 bases, with 9 bases sitting between them. CDR3 length equals 14 residues. CDR1 and CDR2 from the germline V gene are SGHTA and FQGNSA. The sample consisted of peripheral blood, taken 28 days after the second dose of the MenACWY control vaccine. The clonotype comes from an adult who received the MenACWY meningococcal vaccine as a control. The chain has TRBV7-2 and TRBJ2-5; no reliable D call. The DNA for the CDR3 is TGTGCCAGCAGCTTAAGACGGCTACAAGAGACCCAGTACTTC. This sequence encodes CASSLRRLQETQYF.